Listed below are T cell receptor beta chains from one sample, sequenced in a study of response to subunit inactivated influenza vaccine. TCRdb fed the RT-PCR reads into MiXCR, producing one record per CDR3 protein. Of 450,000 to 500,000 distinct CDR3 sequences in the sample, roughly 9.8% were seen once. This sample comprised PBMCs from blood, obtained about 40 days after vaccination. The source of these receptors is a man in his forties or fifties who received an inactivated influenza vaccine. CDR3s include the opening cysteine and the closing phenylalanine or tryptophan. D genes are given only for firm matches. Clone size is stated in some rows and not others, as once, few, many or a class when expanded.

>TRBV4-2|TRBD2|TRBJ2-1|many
TGTGCCAGCAGGAGCCAATATCGTCGGGGGGTCATTCACAATGAGCAGTTCTTC
CASRSQYRRGVIHNEQFF
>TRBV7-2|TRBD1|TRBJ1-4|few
TGTGCCAGCAGCCGAAGTCAGGGGGCGATTGGGAAACTGTTTTTT
CASSRSQGAIGKLFF
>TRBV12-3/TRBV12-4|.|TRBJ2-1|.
TGTGCCAGCAGTCTTCCCCTCTCCTACAATGAGCAGTTCTTC
CASSLPLSYNEQFF
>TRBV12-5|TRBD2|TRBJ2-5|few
TGTGCTAGTGGTTTGTTCGTTGGAGCGGGAGGAGCAGAGACCCAGTACTTC
CASGLFVGAGGAETQYF
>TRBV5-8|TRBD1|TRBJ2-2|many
TGTGCCAGCAGCATCCGGGACAGGGGGCGCACCGGGGAGCTGTTTTTT
CASSIRDRGRTGELFF
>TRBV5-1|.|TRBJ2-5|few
TGCGCCAGCAGGAGGGGAGCGCAAGAGCAAGAGACCCAGTACTTC
CASRRGAQEQETQYF
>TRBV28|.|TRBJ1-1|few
TGTGCCAGCAGCCTTGGGACGAGGGCCTTCTTT
CASSLGTRAFF
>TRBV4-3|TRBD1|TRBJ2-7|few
TGCGCCAGCAGCCAGGGGACAGGGCCGTTTTACGAGCAGTACTTC
CASSQGTGPFYEQYF
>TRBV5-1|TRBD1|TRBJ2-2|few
TGCGCCAGCCACGCACAGGGGGTACTTCCGAACACCGGGGAGCTGTTTTTT
CASHAQGVLPNTGELFF
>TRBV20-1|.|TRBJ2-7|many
TGCAGTGCTAGGGGCAGTTTCTACGAGCAGTACTTC
CSARGSFYEQYF
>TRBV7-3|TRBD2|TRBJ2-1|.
TGTGCCAGCAGCTTCGGCGGGAGGGCCAATGAGCAGTTCTTC
CASSFGGRANEQFF
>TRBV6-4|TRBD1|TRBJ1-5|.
TGTGCCAGCAGCCCAACCGCAGGGGGAGGCCAGCCCCAGCATTTT
CASSPTAGGGQPQHF
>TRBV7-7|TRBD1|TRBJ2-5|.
TGTGCCAGCAGCTTTTCTCCAGGGGGAGAGACCCAGTACTTC
CASSFSPGGETQYF
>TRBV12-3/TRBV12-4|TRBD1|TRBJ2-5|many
TGTGCCAGCAGTATCAGCCGGGACAGGGTTCGAGAGACCCAGTACTTC
CASSISRDRVRETQYF
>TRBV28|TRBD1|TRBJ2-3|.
TGTGCCAGCAGCCCACAATCTTCGACAGGGCTGTATACGCAGTATTTT
CASSPQSSTGLYTQYF
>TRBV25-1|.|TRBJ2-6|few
TGTGCCAGCAGTGGCTCGGTCCTTCGGAGCTCTGGGGCCAACGTCCTGACTTTC
CASSGSVLRSSGANVLTF